This T cell receptor (beta chain) was obtained from a study of T cell responses to AZD1222 COVID-19 vaccine. CDR1 and CDR2 from the germline V gene are LGHNA and YSLEER. CDR3 size: 13 residues. Trimming stripped 4 bases from V and 6 bases from J, with 10 bases between. Study-wide findings and caveats: Increased Spike-specific TCR breadth and depth were observed after two AZD1222 doses. Clonal diversity may have been underestimated in mostly white British donors. Regions 160-218 and 743-854 held dominance among vaccine-associated CD4 TCRs, which spanned spike.

To note about this clone: Its specificity is not known.

Some clones are missing from TCRdb's copy, which holds only in-frame ones; the method was immunoSEQ multiplex PCR. The profile covers about 200,000 clones, with under 95% appearing a single time and about 1% taken by the ten largest. The sequences come from peripheral blood, collected 28 days after the second AZD1222 dose. This clonotype was sampled from an adult who received the AZD1222 COVID-19 vaccine. The chain carries TRBV4-3 and TRBJ2-1; no clear D gene. CDR3: CASSPSYANEQFF. In DNA form, the CDR3 reads TGCGCCAGCAGCCCGTCGTATGCCAATGAGCAGTTCTTC.